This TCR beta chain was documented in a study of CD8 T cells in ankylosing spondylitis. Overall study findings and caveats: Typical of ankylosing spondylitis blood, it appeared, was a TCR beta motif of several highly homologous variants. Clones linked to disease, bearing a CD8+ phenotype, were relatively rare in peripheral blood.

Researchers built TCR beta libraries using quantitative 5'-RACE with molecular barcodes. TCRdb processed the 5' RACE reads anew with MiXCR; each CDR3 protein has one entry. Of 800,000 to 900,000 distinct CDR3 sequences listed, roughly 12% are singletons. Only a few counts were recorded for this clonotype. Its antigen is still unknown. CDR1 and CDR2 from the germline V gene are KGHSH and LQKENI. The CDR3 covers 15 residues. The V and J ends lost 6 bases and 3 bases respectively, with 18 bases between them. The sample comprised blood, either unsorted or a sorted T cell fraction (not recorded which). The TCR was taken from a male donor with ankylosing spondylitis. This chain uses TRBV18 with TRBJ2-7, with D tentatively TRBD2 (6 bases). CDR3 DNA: TGTGCCAGCTCTCGGGAGCCAGGCGTTAACTACGAGCAGTACTTC. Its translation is CASSREPGVNYEQYF. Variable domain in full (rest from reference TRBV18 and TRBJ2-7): NAGVMQNPRHLVRRRGQEARLRCSPMKGHSHVYWYRQLPEEGLKFMVYLQKENIIDESGMPKERFSAEFPKEGPSILRIQQVVRGDSAAYFCASSREPGVNYEQYFGPGTRLTVT.